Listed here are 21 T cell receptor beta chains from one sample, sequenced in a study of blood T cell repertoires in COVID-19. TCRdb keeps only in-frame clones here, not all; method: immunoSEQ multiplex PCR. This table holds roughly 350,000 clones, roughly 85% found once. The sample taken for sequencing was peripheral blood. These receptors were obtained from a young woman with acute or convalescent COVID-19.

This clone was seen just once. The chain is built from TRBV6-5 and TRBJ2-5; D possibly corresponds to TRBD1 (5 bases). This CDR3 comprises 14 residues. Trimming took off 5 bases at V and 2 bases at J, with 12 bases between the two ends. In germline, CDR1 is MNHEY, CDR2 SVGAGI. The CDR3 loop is CASSPLSGQETQYF. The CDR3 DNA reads TGTGCCAGCAGTCCCCTTTCAGGGCAAGAGACCCAGTACTTC.

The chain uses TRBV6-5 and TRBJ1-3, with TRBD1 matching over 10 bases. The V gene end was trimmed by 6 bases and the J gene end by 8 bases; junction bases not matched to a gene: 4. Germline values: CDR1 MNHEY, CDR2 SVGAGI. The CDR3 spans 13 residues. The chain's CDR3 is CASRTGGWDTIYF. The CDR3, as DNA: TGTGCCAGCAGGACAGGGGGCTGGGACACCATATATTTT.

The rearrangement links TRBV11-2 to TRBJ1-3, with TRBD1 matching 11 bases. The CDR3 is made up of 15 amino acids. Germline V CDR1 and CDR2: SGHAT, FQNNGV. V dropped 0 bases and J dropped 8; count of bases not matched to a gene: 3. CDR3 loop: CASSLDGQGADTIYF. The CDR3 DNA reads TGTGCCAGCAGCTTAGATGGACAGGGGGCTGACACCATATATTTT.

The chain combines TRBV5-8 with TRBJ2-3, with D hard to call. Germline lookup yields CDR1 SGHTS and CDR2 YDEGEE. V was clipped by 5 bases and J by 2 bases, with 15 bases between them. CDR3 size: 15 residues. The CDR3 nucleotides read TGTGCCAGCAGTAGCCGTAATAGCTACACAGATACGCAGTATTTT. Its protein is CASSSRNSYTDTQYF.

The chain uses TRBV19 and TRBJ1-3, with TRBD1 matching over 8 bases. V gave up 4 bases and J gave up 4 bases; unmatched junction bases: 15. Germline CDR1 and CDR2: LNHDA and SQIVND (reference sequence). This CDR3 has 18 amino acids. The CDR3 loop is CASSTRIPRGQEGNTIYF. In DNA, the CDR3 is TGTGCCAGTAGTACGCGGATTCCCAGGGGGCAGGAGGGAAACACCATATATTTT.

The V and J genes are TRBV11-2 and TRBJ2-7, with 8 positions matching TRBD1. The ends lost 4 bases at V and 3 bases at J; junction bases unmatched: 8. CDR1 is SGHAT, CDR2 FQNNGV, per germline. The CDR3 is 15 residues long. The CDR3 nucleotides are TGTGCCAGCAGCTCCCTAAGACAGGGGATCTACGAGCAGTACTTC. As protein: CASSSLRQGIYEQYF.

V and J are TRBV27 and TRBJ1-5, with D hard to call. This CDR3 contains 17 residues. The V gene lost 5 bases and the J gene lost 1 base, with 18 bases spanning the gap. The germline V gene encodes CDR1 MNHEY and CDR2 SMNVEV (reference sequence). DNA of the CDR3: TGTGCCAGCAGTGCTCGAGGCAGCCCTGGGAGCAATCAGCCCCAGCATTTT. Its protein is CASSARGSPGSNQPQHF.

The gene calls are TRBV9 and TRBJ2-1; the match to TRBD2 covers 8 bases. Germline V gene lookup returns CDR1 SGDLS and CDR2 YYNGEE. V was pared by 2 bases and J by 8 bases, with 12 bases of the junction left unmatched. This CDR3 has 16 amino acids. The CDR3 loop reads CASSVLAGRADDEQFF. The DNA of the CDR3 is TGTGCCAGCAGCGTCTTAGCCGGGAGGGCTGACGATGAGCAGTTCTTC.

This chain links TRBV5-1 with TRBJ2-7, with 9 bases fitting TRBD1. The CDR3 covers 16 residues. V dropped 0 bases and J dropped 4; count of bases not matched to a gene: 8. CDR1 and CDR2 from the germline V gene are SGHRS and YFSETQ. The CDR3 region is CASSLGGTGGTYEQYF. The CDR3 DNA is TGCGCCAGCAGCTTGGGGGGAACAGGGGGCACGTACGAGCAGTACTTC.

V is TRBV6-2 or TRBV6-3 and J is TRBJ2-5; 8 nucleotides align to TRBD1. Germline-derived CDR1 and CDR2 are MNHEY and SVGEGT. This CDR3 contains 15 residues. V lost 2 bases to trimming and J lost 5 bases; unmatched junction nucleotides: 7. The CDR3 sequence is CASSYGDRGWETQYF. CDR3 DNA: TGTGCCAGCAGTTACGGCGACAGGGGTTGGGAGACCCAGTACTTC.

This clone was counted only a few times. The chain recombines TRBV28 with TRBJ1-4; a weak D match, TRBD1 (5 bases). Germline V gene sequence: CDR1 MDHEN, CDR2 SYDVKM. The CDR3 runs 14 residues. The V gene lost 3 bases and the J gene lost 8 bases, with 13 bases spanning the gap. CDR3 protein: CASSFPGTREKLFF. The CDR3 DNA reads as TGTGCCAGCAGTTTCCCGGGGACTAGAGAAAAACTGTTTTTT.

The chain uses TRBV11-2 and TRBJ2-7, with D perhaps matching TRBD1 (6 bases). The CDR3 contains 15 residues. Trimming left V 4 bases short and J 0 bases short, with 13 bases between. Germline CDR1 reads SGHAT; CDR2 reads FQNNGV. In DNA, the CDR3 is TGTGCCAGCAGCTCCGAGGGGGTCGGCTCCTACGAGCAGTACTTC. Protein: CASSSEGVGSYEQYF.

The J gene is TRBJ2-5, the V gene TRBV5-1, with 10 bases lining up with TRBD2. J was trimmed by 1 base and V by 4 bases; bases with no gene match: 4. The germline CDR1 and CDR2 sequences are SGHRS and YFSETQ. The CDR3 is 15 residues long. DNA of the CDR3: TGCGCCAGCAGCCAGACTAGCGGGCCCCAAGAGACCCAGTACTTC. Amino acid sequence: CASSQTSGPQETQYF.

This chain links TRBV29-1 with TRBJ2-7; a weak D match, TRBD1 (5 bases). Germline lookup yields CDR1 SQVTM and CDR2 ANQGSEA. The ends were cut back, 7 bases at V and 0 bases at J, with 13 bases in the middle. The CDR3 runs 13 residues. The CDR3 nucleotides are TGCAGCGCCGCAGGGCTTAGCTCCTACGAGCAGTACTTC. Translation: CSAAGLSSYEQYF.

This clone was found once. CDR3 in DNA: TGTGCCAGCAGCCAAGAGGCGGTAGCGGGGGGCCAGTGGGATGAGCAGTTCTTC. Its translation: CASSQEAVAGGQWDEQFF. The rearrangement uses TRBV3-1 (or the pseudogene TRBV3-2) and TRBJ2-1; 10 nucleotides line up with TRBD2. V trimming: 0 bases; J trimming: 8 bases; junction bases outside the gene matches: 13. In germline, CDR1 is LGHDT, CDR2 YNNKEL (reference sequence). The CDR3 runs to 18 residues.

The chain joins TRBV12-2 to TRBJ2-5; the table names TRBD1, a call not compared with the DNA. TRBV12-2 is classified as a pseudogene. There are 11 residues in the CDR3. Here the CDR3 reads CASIRTGTQYF. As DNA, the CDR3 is TGTGCAAGTATTCGGACAGGGACCCAGTACTTC.

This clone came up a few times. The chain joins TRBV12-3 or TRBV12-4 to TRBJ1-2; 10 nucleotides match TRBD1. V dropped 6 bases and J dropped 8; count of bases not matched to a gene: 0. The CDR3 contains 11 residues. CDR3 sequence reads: CASRTGGGYTF. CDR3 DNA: TGTGCCAGCAGGACAGGGGGCGGCTACACCTTC.

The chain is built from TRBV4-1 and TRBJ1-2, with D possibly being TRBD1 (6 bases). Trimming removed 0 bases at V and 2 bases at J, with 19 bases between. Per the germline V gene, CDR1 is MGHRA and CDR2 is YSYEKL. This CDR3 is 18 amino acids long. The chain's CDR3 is CASSQDLISGTPNYGYTF. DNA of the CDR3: TGCGCCAGCAGCCAAGACCTTATTTCCGGGACACCAAACTATGGCTACACCTTC.

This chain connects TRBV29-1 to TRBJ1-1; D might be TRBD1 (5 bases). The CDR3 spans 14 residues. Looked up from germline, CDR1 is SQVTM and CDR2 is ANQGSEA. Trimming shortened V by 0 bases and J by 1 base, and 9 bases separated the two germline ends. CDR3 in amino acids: CSVEEGGWNTEAFF. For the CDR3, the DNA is TGCAGCGTTGAAGAGGGGGGGTGGAACACTGAAGCTTTCTTT.

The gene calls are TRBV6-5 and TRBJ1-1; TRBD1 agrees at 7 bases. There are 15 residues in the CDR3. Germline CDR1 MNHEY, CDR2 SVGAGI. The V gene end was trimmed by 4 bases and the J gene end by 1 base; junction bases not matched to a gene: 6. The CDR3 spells CASSSWTGGNTEAFF. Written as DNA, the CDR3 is TGTGCCAGCAGTTCTTGGACAGGCGGGAACACTGAAGCTTTCTTT.

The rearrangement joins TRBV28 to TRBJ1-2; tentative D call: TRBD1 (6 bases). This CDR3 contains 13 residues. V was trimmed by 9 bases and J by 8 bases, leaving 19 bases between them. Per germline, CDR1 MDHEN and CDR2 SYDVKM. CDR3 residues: CASRTLTGWGYTF. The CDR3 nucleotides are TGTGCCAGTCGAACCCTGACAGGCTGGGGCTACACCTTC.